This T cell receptor (beta chain) was obtained from a study of radiation and T cells in renal cell carcinoma. This table comes from immunoSEQ multiplex PCR, and its TCRdb copy is limited to in-frame clones, with some not included. Of about 140,000 clones listed, approximately 86% were seen once; the top ten hold 15% to 20%. Noted time point: blood 4 weeks post-SBRT, at nephrectomy. Described treatment: 15 Gy SBRT to primary tumor, nephrectomy 4 weeks later. After SBRT, blood was collected at 2 and 4 weeks, plus baseline. The tumor was a clear cell renal cell carcinoma. Germline V gene sequence: CDR1 SGHDT, CDR2 YYEEEE. The CDR3 covers 17 residues. J gave up 1 base and V 4 bases, and 11 bases lay outside the gene matches.

This receptor was taken from a woman in her forties or fifties with renal cell carcinoma. Here the sequenced sample was blood, taken from a patient whose treatment included radiotherapy and nephrectomy. This sequence joins TRBV5-6 and TRBJ2-4, with TRBD2 identical over 7 bases. The CDR3 sequence is CASSVFQGGVAKNIQYF. CDR3 DNA: TGTGCCAGCAGCGTGTTTCAGGGAGGGGTGGCCAAAAACATTCAGTACTTC.